These 28 T cell receptor beta chains were all obtained from the same sample, sequenced in a study of CD8 T cells in ankylosing spondylitis. TCRdb ran MiXCR on the 5' RACE reads and lists one entry per CDR3 protein. Of about 180,000 distinct CDR3 sequences in the sample, 9.5% to 10% were seen once. Sample: blood, either unsorted or a sorted T cell fraction (not recorded which). The origin of the receptors is a female donor with ankylosing spondylitis or in good health (not recorded which).

In its sample, this clonotype was seen a few times. The CDR3 here is CATSDSGIDTQYF. CDR3 DNA: TGTGCCACCAGTGATTCAGGGATAGATACGCAGTATTTT. The rearrangement links TRBV24-1 to TRBJ2-3; a weak D match, TRBD1 (5 bases). Trimming pared 2 bases from V and 5 bases from J, leaving 7 bases between. The CDR3 contains 13 residues. Per the germline V gene, CDR1 is KGHDR and CDR2 is SFDVKD.

This clonotype was seen repeatedly, ten times or more. The chain couples TRBV15 to TRBJ2-3, with a possible D match to TRBD2 (5 bases). Germline CDR1 is LNHNV and CDR2 is YYDKDF (reference sequence). V was clipped by 1 base and J by 6 bases, with 11 bases between them. The CDR3 contains 14 residues. The CDR3 DNA reads TGTGCCACCAGCAGAGCCCCTAGCTTCGATACGCAGTATTTT. Translation gives CATSRAPSFDTQYF.

The table lists this clonotype with a few counts. The chain combines TRBV13 with TRBJ2-1; 9 bases are a match to TRBD1. CDR1 and CDR2 (germline): PRHDT, FYEKMQ (reference sequence). Losses at the gene ends were 5 bases for V and 5 bases for J; bases not matched to a gene: 7. The CDR3 is 15 residues long. This CDR3 reads CASSAPGQGHNEQFF. CDR3 in DNA: TGTGCCAGCAGCGCACCGGGACAGGGTCACAATGAGCAGTTCTTC. Complete variable domain (other parts from reference TRBV13 and TRBJ2-1): AAGVIQSPRHLIKEKRETATLKCYPIPRHDTVYWYQQGPGQDPQFLISFYEKMQSDKGSIPDRFSAQQFSDYHSELNMSSLELGDSALYFCASSAPGQGHNEQFFGPGTRLTVL.

The chain carries TRBV7-9 and TRBJ2-7, with D possibly being TRBD1 or TRBD2 (5 bases each). Germline V gene data show CDR1 as SEHNR and CDR2 as FQNEAQ (reference sequence). Trimming took off 0 bases at V and 1 base at J, with 16 bases between the two ends. The CDR3 sequence is 17 residues long. CDR3 DNA: TGTGCCAGCAGCTTAGCGTCGTCACGGGGCCTTTCCTACGAGCAGTACTTC. Protein product: CASSLASSRGLSYEQYF.

This rearrangement joins TRBV7-3 to TRBJ2-3; D may correspond to TRBD1 or TRBD2 (5 bases each). Per germline, CDR1 SGHTA and CDR2 FQGTGA. Trimming took off 5 bases at V and 1 base at J, with 13 bases between the two ends. This CDR3 contains 15 residues. This chain's CDR3 is CASSAWGPRTDTQYF. In DNA, the CDR3 is TGTGCCAGCAGCGCCTGGGGACCCCGCACAGATACGCAGTATTTT.

This clonotype was counted many times. V usage is TRBV3-1 and J usage is TRBJ2-1; D is unclear. The CDR3 loop spans 15 amino acids. Germline V gives CDR1 LGHDT, CDR2 YNNKEL (reference sequence). The V gene lost 0 bases and the J gene lost 5 bases, with 11 bases spanning the gap. CDR3 bases: TGTGCCAGCAGCCAAGACTCCGGGCTGAACAATGAGCAGTTCTTC. It yields the protein CASSQDSGLNNEQFF.

This clonotype came up many times. The rearrangement joins TRBV12-3 or TRBV12-4 to TRBJ2-1; tentative D call: TRBD1 (5 bases). This CDR3 is 17 amino acids long. V was shortened by 1 base and J by 4 bases, with 17 bases between the two germline ends. In DNA form, the CDR3 reads TGTGCCAGCAGTTTAGTAGGTTCAGGGCCAGCATACAATGAGCAGTTCTTC. This sequence encodes CASSLVGSGPAYNEQFF.

This clonotype was counted ten times or more. For the CDR3, the DNA is TGTGCCAGCACCACAGGGACCCTCGTGCCCCCCGGCCTTTACAATGAGCAGTTCTTC. It is translated as CASTTGTLVPPGLYNEQFF. This chain connects TRBV6-2 or TRBV6-3 to TRBJ2-1; D may be TRBD1 (6 bases). The CDR3 is made up of 19 amino acids. V was trimmed by 7 bases and J by 4 bases, leaving 29 bases between them. Germline CDR1 and CDR2: MNHEY and SVGEGT.

The chain joins TRBV9 to TRBJ2-5, with 11 bases aligning to TRBD2. There are 16 residues in the CDR3. Germline V gene lookup returns CDR1 SGDLS and CDR2 YYNGEE. V gave up 4 bases and J gave up 2 bases; unmatched junction bases: 7. The CDR3 region is CASSLGTSGSQETQYF. CDR3 nucleotides: TGTGCCAGCAGCCTAGGGACTAGCGGATCTCAAGAGACCCAGTACTTC.

This clonotype was recorded many times. The genes are TRBV5-6 and TRBJ2-2; D uncertain. V was trimmed by 2 bases and J by 0 bases, leaving 8 bases between them. Per germline, CDR1 SGHDT and CDR2 YYEEEE. CDR3 length: 15 amino acids. The CDR3 loop reads CASSFWAPNTGELFF. As DNA, the CDR3 is TGTGCCAGCAGCTTTTGGGCCCCGAACACCGGGGAGCTGTTTTTT.

This clonotype was seen ten or more times. CDR3 coding DNA: TGTGCCAGCAGTGAATATTATTACGACAGAAGCTCTGGAAACACCATATATTTT. Translated: CASSEYYYDRSSGNTIYF. The V and J genes are TRBV25-1 and TRBJ1-3, with D perhaps matching TRBD1 (5 bases). The germline V gene has CDR1 MGHDK and CDR2 SYGVNS. V was cut by 0 bases and J by 0 bases, with 15 bases left in between. The CDR3 is made up of 18 amino acids.

This clonotype was recorded a few times. The CDR3 reads CASSPADQETQYF. CDR3 coding DNA: TGTGCCAGCAGTCCTGCGGATCAAGAGACCCAGTACTTC. The chain couples TRBV12-3 or TRBV12-4 to TRBJ2-5; the D is unclear. V lost 5 bases and J lost 2, with 9 bases in between. There are 13 residues in the CDR3.

In its sample, this clonotype was seen many times. The rearrangement joins TRBV7-9 to TRBJ2-6, with unresolved D. The length of the CDR3 is 16 residues. Germline V gene data show CDR1 as SEHNR and CDR2 as FQNEAQ (reference sequence). Between the trimmed V and J ends, which lost 1 base and 0 bases, there was a span of 7 bases. CDR3 amino acids: CASSLGVRSGANVLTF. The CDR3 coding sequence is TGTGCCAGCAGCTTAGGTGTTCGCTCTGGGGCCAACGTCCTGACTTTC.

The V gene is TRBV18, the J gene TRBJ2-7; D gene ambiguous. Germline CDR1 and CDR2: KGHSH and LQKENI. Trimming took 2 bases from V and 2 from J, leaving 16 bases between them. CDR3 size: 16 residues. As DNA, the CDR3 is TGTGCCAGCTCACCAGACAAGGGTAAATTGGCCTACGAGCAGTACTTC. As protein: CASSPDKGKLAYEQYF.

The sample holds a few counts of this clonotype. The chain uses TRBV27 and TRBJ1-2; 9 bases are shared with TRBD1. The CDR3 is 13 amino acids. Germline loops: CDR1 MNHEY, CDR2 SMNVEV (reference sequence). The J segment lost 4 bases and the V segment lost 6 bases, leaving 3 bases of the junction unmatched. CDR3 sequence reads: CASRRGQGYGYTF. The CDR3 DNA is TGTGCCAGCAGACGGGGACAGGGCTATGGCTACACCTTC.

There are many counts of this clonotype. This chain joins TRBV29-1 and TRBJ1-2, with unresolved D. Trimming cost V 3 bases and J 4 bases, with 12 bases left between them. Germline loops: CDR1 SQVTM, CDR2 ANQGSEA. The CDR3 has 13 residues. The CDR3 DNA sequence: TGCAGCGTTGAGGGTCAGAACGGCTATGGCTACACCTTC. Its protein product is CSVEGQNGYGYTF.

Ten or more counts support this clonotype. This chain joins TRBV7-2 and TRBJ2-3; D call uncertain. The CDR3 has 16 residues. CDR1 and CDR2 (germline): SGHTA, FQGNSA. V was cut by 0 bases and J by 2 bases, with 12 bases left in between. CDR3 sequence (DNA): TGTGCCAGCAGCTTAGCGGGCATGAGTTCCACAGATACGCAGTATTTT. Translating it yields CASSLAGMSSTDTQYF.

This clonotype showed up many times. The chain combines TRBV30 with TRBJ2-2; D is uncertain. Germline CDR1 is GTSNPN and CDR2 is SVGIG (reference sequence). Trimming left V 2 bases short and J 6 bases short, with 13 bases between. The CDR3 loop spans 14 amino acids. CDR3 amino acids: CAWSPPPDSGELFF. The DNA for the CDR3 is TGTGCCTGGAGTCCCCCGCCGGATTCCGGGGAGCTGTTTTTT.

This clonotype was detected a few times. The rearrangement joins TRBV15 to TRBJ1-5; a weak D match, TRBD1 (5 bases). This CDR3 spans 14 amino acids. Trimming stripped 1 base from V and 5 bases from J, with 9 bases between. Germline loops: CDR1 LNHNV, CDR2 YYDKDF (reference sequence). In DNA form, the CDR3 reads TGTGCCACCAGCAGAGTTGGAGGGGATCAGCCCCAGCATTTT. Its protein product is CATSRVGGDQPQHF.

The chain has TRBV2 and TRBJ2-3; possibly TRBD2 for D (6 bases). The V end was cut by 5 bases, the J end by 4 bases, with 19 bases between. The germline V gene has CDR1 SNHLY and CDR2 FYNNEI. This CDR3 has 16 amino acids. In DNA, the CDR3 is TGTGCCAGCAGTTCCAAGGGGCGGGATTCCCCAGATACGCAGTATTTT. As protein: CASSSKGRDSPDTQYF.

This chain joins TRBV19 and TRBJ1-5; D gene unclear. Germline CDR1 reads LNHDA; CDR2 reads SQIVND (reference sequence). CDR3 size: 15 residues. Trimming took 3 bases from V and 1 from J, leaving 10 bases between them. The CDR3 nucleotides read TGTGCCAGTAGTATTCCCTATATGAGCAATCAGCCCCAGCATTTT. Translation gives CASSIPYMSNQPQHF.

The chain has TRBV6-2 or TRBV6-3 and TRBJ1-1; 9 bases line up with TRBD1. The germline CDR1 and CDR2 sequences are MNHEY and SVGEGT. Germline trimming cut 2 bases from V and 3 bases from J; bases unmatched to any gene: 16. This CDR3 region has 19 residues. CDR3 coding DNA: TGTGCCAGCAGTTACAGGGGACAGGGAACGGCCCCGGGGGACACTGAAGCTTTCTTT. Encoded protein: CASSYRGQGTAPGDTEAFF.

The genes are TRBV29-1 and TRBJ2-5; 10 nucleotides match TRBD1. The V and J ends lost 8 bases and 4 bases, in that order; junction bases with no gene match: 13. The CDR3 loop spans 15 amino acids. CDR1 SQVTM and CDR2 ANQGSEA come from the germline V gene. CDR3 DNA: TGCAGCCACCCCGGGACAGGGGACCCTCGAGAGACCCAGTACTTC. Protein: CSHPGTGDPRETQYF.

The table lists this clonotype with a few counts. This chain uses TRBV29-1 with TRBJ1-1; the D gene is possibly TRBD1 (6 bases). Germline-derived CDR1 and CDR2 are SQVTM and ANQGSEA. Trimming left V 6 bases short and J 0 bases short, with 11 bases between. The CDR3 spans 13 residues. DNA for the CDR3: TGCAGCGTCGACAGGACTATGAACACTGAAGCTTTCTTT. Translating gives CSVDRTMNTEAFF.

This clonotype was counted at least ten times. The chain links TRBV29-1 to TRBJ2-7; D possibly uses TRBD1 or TRBD2 (6 bases each). The CDR3 contains 13 residues. Trimming took 6 bases from V and 3 from J, leaving 15 bases between them. The V gene's germline CDR1 is SQVTM and CDR2 ANQGSEA. The CDR3 here is CSVDTEGGYEQYF. In DNA, the CDR3 is TGCAGCGTGGACACTGAGGGGGGCTACGAGCAGTACTTC.

This clonotype was detected many times. The V and J genes are TRBV5-1 and TRBJ1-1; D uncertain. With 0 bases removed from V and 4 bases from J, the gap between germline ends came to 10 bases. Germline V gene lookup returns CDR1 SGHRS and CDR2 YFSETQ. The CDR3 covers 14 residues. The chain's CDR3 is CASSLEDSATEAFF. In nucleotides, the CDR3 is TGCGCCAGCAGCTTGGAGGATTCGGCCACTGAAGCTTTCTTT.

The gene calls are TRBV27 and TRBJ2-1; D may be TRBD1 (6 bases). This CDR3 comprises 14 residues. Germline CDR1 reads MNHEY; CDR2 reads SMNVEV (reference sequence). The germline V and J ends were trimmed by 4 bases and 3 bases, with 10 bases remaining between them. CDR3 nucleotides: TGTGCCAGCAGTTCTCTAGGGGGCTACAATGAGCAGTTCTTC. This encodes CASSSLGGYNEQFF.

V usage is TRBV4-3 and J usage is TRBJ1-5; no firm D call. V dropped 3 bases and J dropped 5 bases, with 8 bases sitting between them. The CDR3 sequence is 13 residues long. CDR1 is LGHNA and CDR2 is YSLEER in the germline V gene. CDR3 sequence (DNA): TGCGCCAGCAGCCAGGAAAGCGATCAGCCCCAGCATTTT. It translates to CASSQESDQPQHF.